The 30 T cell receptor beta chains in this list originate from one sample, sequenced in a study of blood T cell repertoires in COVID-19. Only in-frame clones appear in the TCRdb table, and some are missing; sequencing was by immunoSEQ multiplex PCR. Of about 42,000 clones in the sample, around 84% were seen once. Sample: peripheral blood. The source of these receptors is a man between 70 and 80 years old with acute or convalescent COVID-19.

This clone was recorded once. The gene calls are TRBV9 and TRBJ2-5; 7 positions match TRBD1. V trimming: 3 bases; J trimming: 5 bases; junction bases outside the gene matches: 4. This CDR3 is 13 amino acids long. Germline CDR1 SGDLS, CDR2 YYNGEE. The CDR3, as DNA: TGTGCCAGCAGCGCTGACAGGGTGGAGACCCAGTACTTC. The encoded protein is CASSADRVETQYF.

The V gene is TRBV9, the J gene TRBJ2-1; 12 nucleotides match TRBD2. The CDR3 spans 17 residues. The V and J ends lost 0 bases and 6 bases, in that order; junction bases with no gene match: 7. Germline V gives CDR1 SGDLS, CDR2 YYNGEE. The CDR3 coding sequence is TGTGCCAGCAGCGTAGCCGGGCTAGCGGGAGGGACCAATGAGCAGTTCTTC. It translates to CASSVAGLAGGTNEQFF.

The rearrangement links TRBV18 to TRBJ2-4; D is perhaps TRBD1 (6 bases). The CDR3 totals 15 residues. V lost 5 bases and J 5 bases, leaving 16 bases between the germline ends. Looked up from germline, CDR1 is KGHSH and CDR2 is LQKENI. Here the CDR3 DNA reads TGTGCCAGCTCATCGGATACAGGGTCCCAAAACATTCAGTACTTC. Encoded protein: CASSSDTGSQNIQYF.

A few counts support this clone. The chain uses TRBV4-1 and TRBJ1-3; D uncertain. CDR1 is MGHRA, CDR2 YSYEKL, per germline. The CDR3 consists of 18 residues. Trimming shortened V by 1 base and J by 3 bases, and 19 bases separated the two germline ends. The CDR3 region has the DNA TGCGCCAGCAGCCAAGGCATCCTGAGGGCAGCGCTTGGAAACACCATATATTTT. As protein: CASSQGILRAALGNTIYF.

V usage is TRBV19 and J usage is TRBJ2-2, with D maybe TRBD1 (5 bases). CDR3 length: 15 residues. Between the trimmed V and J ends, which lost 6 bases and 3 bases, there was a span of 14 bases. Germline V lookup: CDR1 LNHDA, CDR2 SQIVND (reference sequence). The CDR3 DNA reads TGTGCCAGTAGCGATGTTCAGGGATACACCGGGGAGCTGTTTTTT. Protein: CASSDVQGYTGELFF. Full variable domain (missing parts from reference TRBV19 and TRBJ2-2): DGGITQSPKYLFRKEGQNVTLSCEQNLNHDAMYWYRQDPGQGLRLIYYSQIVNDFQKGDIAEGYSVSREKKESFPLTVTSAQKNPTAFYLCASSDVQGYTGELFFGEGSRLTVL.

This clone was seen a few times. The chain couples TRBV9 to TRBJ2-1, with 9 nucleotides matching TRBD2. Germline loops: CDR1 SGDLS, CDR2 YYNGEE. V was clipped by 2 bases and J by 7 bases; unmatched bases: 10. The CDR3 totals 16 residues. The CDR3 coding sequence is TGTGCCAGCAGCGTCTTAGCGGGGGAGCATACTAATGAGCAGTTCTTC. The encoded protein is CASSVLAGEHTNEQFF.

The V call is TRBV2, the J call TRBJ2-1, with 8 bases matching TRBD1. The CDR3 contains 15 residues. Germline V gene sequence: CDR1 SNHLY, CDR2 FYNNEI. The V segment lost 6 bases and the J segment 4 bases; nucleotides outside the gene matches: 8. The CDR3 DNA is TGTGCCAGCAGCGCAGACAGGGGTTTATACAATGAGCAGTTCTTC. This codes for CASSADRGLYNEQFF.

The rearrangement links TRBV12-3 or TRBV12-4 to TRBJ1-1, with D unclear. V lost 7 bases to trimming and J lost 7 bases, with 13 bases between them. This CDR3 spans 12 amino acids. The CDR3, as DNA: TGTGCCAGCACCCGGGTGGGAGGTGAAGCTTTCTTT. This sequence encodes CASTRVGGEAFF.

Only one count was recorded for this clone. The CDR3 is CASSLGVAEGYF. The CDR3 nucleotides read TGTGCCAGCAGTTTAGGAGTCGCCGAGGGGTACTTC. The chain joins TRBV28 to TRBJ2-7; D might be TRBD2 (5 bases). Germline V lookup: CDR1 MDHEN, CDR2 SYDVKM. V lost 2 bases and J 12 bases, leaving 14 bases between the germline ends. The CDR3 consists of 12 residues.

The table lists this clone with a count of one. This sample also contains other DNA sequences that code for the same CDR3. This rearrangement joins TRBV9 to TRBJ2-1, with 11 bases that match TRBD2. The CDR3 consists of 19 residues. Per the germline V gene, CDR1 is SGDLS and CDR2 is YYNGEE. J gave up 0 bases and V 0 bases, and 8 bases lay outside the gene matches. The CDR3, as DNA: TGTGCCAGCAGCGTAGTGCCTAGCGGGAGGCCCAGCTCCTACAATGAGCAGTTCTTC. It codes for CASSVVPSGRPSSYNEQFF.

The chain employs TRBV27 and TRBJ1-6; 9 bases are shared with TRBD1. The CDR3 consists of 18 residues. Germline CDR1 MNHEY, CDR2 SMNVEV (reference sequence). Losses at the gene ends were 4 bases for V and 10 bases for J; bases not matched to a gene: 17. CDR3 sequence (DNA): TGTGCCAGCAGTTGGGGAAACCAACCGGGACAGGGAAGGTCACCCCTCCACTTT. Its protein is CASSWGNQPGQGRSPLHF.

Regarding this clone: The DNA is left out, because the CDR3 cannot be placed on it with certainty; the CDR3 is given as TCRdb lists it. The chain employs TRBV3-1 (or the pseudogene TRBV3-2) and TRBJ1-3; the D call in the table, TRBD1, was not verified against the DNA. CDR1 is LGHDT, CDR2 YNNKEL, per germline (reference sequence). The CDR3 numbers 15 amino acids, ends counted. The chain's CDR3 is CASSSTLGLGNTIYF.

The V gene is TRBV5-1, the J gene TRBJ1-4; D ambiguous. Germline V gene sequence: CDR1 SGHRS, CDR2 YFSETQ. The CDR3 has 16 amino acids. V was trimmed by 0 bases and J by 0 bases, leaving 9 bases between them. CDR3 protein: CASSLDRGSTNEKLFF. The CDR3 coding sequence is TGCGCCAGCAGCTTGGATCGGGGATCAACTAATGAAAAACTGTTTTTT.

The CDR3 bases are TGTGCCAGTAGTATAGTAGGCGGGGAGCAGTTCTTC. Translated: CASSIVGGEQFF. The rearrangement joins TRBV19 to TRBJ2-1; tentative D call: TRBD2 (5 bases). V gave up 1 base and J gave up 10 bases, with 8 bases separating them. CDR1 and CDR2 from the germline V gene are LNHDA and SQIVND (reference sequence). CDR3 length: 12 amino acids.

The gene calls are TRBV6-5 and TRBJ1-2; the match to TRBD1 covers 11 bases. Trimming at V came to 6 bases and at J to 7 bases, leaving 10 bases not matched to a gene. CDR1 and CDR2 (germline): MNHEY, SVGAGI. The CDR3 is 15 residues long. CDR3 nucleotides: TGTGCCAGCAGACGACCGACCGGGACAGGGGGTGGCTACACCTTC. It yields the protein CASRRPTGTGGGYTF.

The chain links TRBV3-1 (or the pseudogene TRBV3-2) to TRBJ1-1; 7 bases agree with TRBD1. The CDR3 sequence is 12 residues long. CDR1 is LGHDT, CDR2 YNNKEL, per germline (reference sequence). V dropped 8 bases and J dropped 3; count of bases not matched to a gene: 3. The CDR3 reads CASWDRHTEAFF. DNA of the CDR3: TGTGCCAGCTGGGACAGACACACTGAAGCTTTCTTT.

The sample holds a few counts of this clone. V gene TRBV5-5 combines with J gene TRBJ2-3; 7 nucleotides match TRBD1. CDR1 and CDR2 (germline): SGHKS, YYEKEE (reference sequence). This CDR3 contains 15 residues. J gave up 1 base and V 3 bases, and 5 bases lay outside the gene matches. The CDR3, as DNA: TGTGCCAGCAGCTCGGGACAGCCTCGCACAGATACGCAGTATTTT. Protein product: CASSSGQPRTDTQYF.

The chain links TRBV10-3 to TRBJ1-4, with TRBD1 matching 8 bases. The V gene's germline CDR1 is ENHRY and CDR2 SYGVKD. V lost 2 bases to trimming and J lost 8 bases; unmatched junction nucleotides: 4. The CDR3 totals 14 residues. CDR3: CAISEPGQAEKLFF. In DNA form, the CDR3 reads TGTGCCATCAGTGAGCCGGGACAGGCCGAAAAACTGTTTTTT.

A single count supports this clone. The V call is TRBV7-2, the J call TRBJ2-5, with unresolved D. CDR1 is SGHTA and CDR2 is FQGNSA in the germline V gene. V shed 3 bases and J shed 4 bases, with 9 bases lying between them. This CDR3 region has 13 residues. CDR3 DNA: TGTGCCAGCAGCTTCTCGGGTGGAGAGACCCAGTACTTC. It translates to CASSFSGGETQYF.

The chain recombines TRBV6-5 with TRBJ2-6; 7 nucleotides match TRBD1. CDR1 and CDR2 (germline): MNHEY, SVGAGI. Unmatched junction bases numbered 6, after V lost 6 bases and J lost 4 bases. The CDR3 is 15 amino acids. The CDR3 DNA is TGTGCCAGCAGGCCGACAGGGCTCGGGGCCAACGTCCTGACTTTC. Its translation: CASRPTGLGANVLTF.

The CDR3 reads CASSRTGQGNTEAFF. The CDR3 nucleotides read TGTGCCAGCAGCCGAACTGGACAGGGGAACACTGAAGCTTTCTTT. The V gene is TRBV6-5, the J gene TRBJ1-1; 8 bases align to TRBD1. The CDR3 covers 15 residues. J was trimmed by 1 base and V by 6 bases; bases with no gene match: 7. Germline CDR1 and CDR2: MNHEY and SVGAGI.

The rearrangement links TRBV27 to TRBJ1-2; D is unclear. The length of the CDR3 is 15 residues. Germline V gene data show CDR1 as MNHEY and CDR2 as SMNVEV (reference sequence). Trimming cost V 6 bases and J 4 bases, with 18 bases left between them. As DNA, the CDR3 is TGTGCCAGCAGCCCGATAGTTGAACTTCGCTATGGCTACACCTTC. The encoded protein is CASSPIVELRYGYTF.

The J gene is TRBJ2-7, the V gene TRBV4-2; no reliable D call. The V end was cut by 0 bases, the J end by 8 bases, with 11 bases between. The CDR3 is 13 amino acids. Germline V gene sequence: CDR1 LGHNA, CDR2 YNFKEQ. CDR3 sequence: CASSQDRLRQQYF. CDR3 in DNA: TGTGCCAGCAGCCAAGATCGGTTGCGGCAGCAGTACTTC.

This clone has a single count. This sequence joins TRBV2 and TRBJ2-2; D might be TRBD1 (6 bases). This CDR3 spans 14 amino acids. The germline V gene encodes CDR1 SNHLY and CDR2 FYNNEI. V was clipped by 2 bases and J by 4 bases, with 8 bases between them. DNA for the CDR3: TGTGCCAGCAGTGAACAGGGGATCACCGGGGAGCTGTTTTTT. Translated: CASSEQGITGELFF.

The rearrangement links TRBV30 to TRBJ1-2, with a weak D call TRBD1 (6 bases). This CDR3 has 13 amino acids. Trimming stripped 0 bases from V and 6 bases from J, with 11 bases between. CDR1 GTSNPN and CDR2 SVGIG come from the germline V gene (reference sequence). CDR3 nucleotide sequence: TGTGCCTGGAGTGTAGGGGGGGCAGATGGCTACACCTTC. Translated, it gives CAWSVGGADGYTF.

In nucleotides, the CDR3 is TGTGCCAGCAGCTTGTTAGGGACAACATCCACAGATACGCAGTATTTT. Residues: CASSLLGTTSTDTQYF. The V call is TRBV5-6, the J call TRBJ2-3, with D possibly TRBD1 on 6 matching bases. This CDR3 comprises 16 residues. Deletions cut 1 base from V and 2 bases from J, with 14 bases between. Germline-derived CDR1 and CDR2 are SGHDT and YYEEEE.

The chain employs TRBV5-1 and TRBJ2-2, with TRBD1 matching over 7 bases. The V gene's germline CDR1 is SGHRS and CDR2 YFSETQ. The CDR3 has 14 amino acids. The junction had 6 bases not matched to a gene; V was cut back by 6 bases and J by 4 bases. CDR3 amino acids: CASKSTGVTGELFF. The CDR3 DNA is TGCGCCAGCAAGTCAACAGGGGTCACCGGGGAGCTGTTTTTT.

The gene calls are TRBV7-9 and TRBJ2-7; tentatively, D is TRBD1 (5 bases). V was clipped by 6 bases and J by 10 bases, with 16 bases between them. The CDR3 is 12 residues long. The germline CDR1 and CDR2 sequences are SEHNR and FQNEAQ (reference sequence). The CDR3 here is CASSLQDTRQYF. DNA for the CDR3: TGTGCCAGCAGTCTCCAGGACACACGACAGTACTTC.

The CDR3 loop reads CASSFGGGEQYF. For the CDR3, the DNA is TGTGCCAGCAGCTTCGGAGGCGGCGAGCAGTACTTC. The rearrangement joins TRBV11-2 to TRBJ2-7, with a possible D match to TRBD2 (5 bases). The CDR3 length is 12 residues. Germline assignment: CDR1 SGHAT and CDR2 FQNNGV. The V end was cut by 3 bases, the J end by 6 bases, with 9 bases between.

The chain recombines TRBV7-6 with TRBJ2-3; D is unresolved. V lost 2 bases to trimming and J lost 2 bases, with 11 bases between them. The germline gives CDR1 SGHVS, CDR2 FNYEAQ. The CDR3 spans 15 residues. The CDR3, as DNA: TGTGCCAGCAGCTTATATTCCAGTCTCACAGATACGCAGTATTTT. Translation: CASSLYSSLTDTQYF.